This T cell receptor (beta chain) emerged from a study of PD-L1 blockade in urothelial cancer. Overall study context: Each patient had 0 to 3 earlier chemotherapy regimens. Analyses used blood from 3 weeks (second dose) and 6 weeks after treatment start. Study-wide findings and caveats: A below-median TCR clonality in blood before treatment predicted better survival.

As to this clone: Its antigen remains unidentified.

From germline, CDR1 is MGHDK and CDR2 SYGVNS. V dropped 5 bases and J dropped 1 base, with 15 bases sitting between them. CDR3 size: 15 residues. Time point indicated: pretreatment peripheral blood. Patients presented with locally advanced or metastatic urothelial carcinoma. Assay: immunoSEQ multiplex PCR; the TCRdb copy retains only in-frame clones and omits some. The sample lists more than 45,000 clones, around 74% seen once, with 3.5% to 4.5% in the top ten. The receptor was isolated from a man between 65 and 80 years old with urothelial cancer. The chain links TRBV25-1 to TRBJ2-7; possibly TRBD2 for D (6 bases). Specimen: PBMCs, collected around atezolizumab (anti-PD-L1) treatment. CDR3 residues: CASSPSAGPSYEQYF. CDR3 bases: TGTGCCAGCAGTCCCTCGGCGGGACCATCCTACGAGCAGTACTTC.